The 16 T cell receptor beta chains presented below share a single source sample, sequenced in a study of blood T cell repertoires in COVID-19. Profiling relied on immunoSEQ multiplex PCR, and the TCRdb table lists in-frame clones only, not all of them. This table has about 46,000 clones, roughly nine tenths appearing once. Input material: peripheral blood. These receptors were taken from a man in his sixties or seventies with active COVID-19.

As regards this clone: Other DNA sequences in the same sample also yield this CDR3. This chain connects TRBV18 to TRBJ1-1; a possible D gene is TRBD1 (5 bases). The CDR3 consists of 14 residues. V lost 2 bases and J lost 1, with 8 bases in between. Germline CDR1 KGHSH, CDR2 LQKENI. The CDR3 DNA reads TGTGCCAGCTCACCAGACAGAAAGAACACTGAAGCTTTCTTT. It is translated as CASSPDRKNTEAFF.

V and J are TRBV7-9 and TRBJ1-2; 9 nucleotides line up with TRBD1. The V gene's germline CDR1 is SEHNR and CDR2 FQNEAQ (reference sequence). This CDR3 comprises 15 residues. V trimming: 5 bases; J trimming: 2 bases; junction bases outside the gene matches: 6. The CDR3: CASSQMTGGNYGYTF. DNA for the CDR3: TGTGCCAGCAGCCAAATGACAGGGGGAAACTATGGCTACACCTTC.

V gene TRBV5-6 combines with J gene TRBJ2-1, with D uncertain. This CDR3 is built from 14 residues. CDR1 is SGHDT, CDR2 YYEEEE, per germline. Trimming shortened V by 6 bases and J by 0 bases, and 10 bases separated the two germline ends. The CDR3 loop reads CASTRRSSYNEQFF. CDR3 nucleotides: TGTGCCAGCACAAGACGGAGCTCCTACAATGAGCAGTTCTTC.

V and J are TRBV29-1 and TRBJ2-5; 10 bases map to TRBD2. The CDR3 contains 22 residues. CDR1 is SQVTM and CDR2 is ANQGSEA in the germline V gene. The junction had 22 bases not matched to a gene; V was cut back by 0 bases and J by 0 bases. In nucleotides, the CDR3 is TGCAGCGTTGAAGATCGGAACGGCATAGCGGGAGGACGCACCCTGTACCAAGAGACCCAGTACTTC. It codes for CSVEDRNGIAGGRTLYQETQYF.

V gene TRBV18 combines with J gene TRBJ1-4; D is possibly TRBD1 (6 bases). The ends were cut back, 5 bases at V and 8 bases at J, with 12 bases in the middle. This CDR3 has 13 residues. Germline V gene lookup returns CDR1 KGHSH and CDR2 LQKENI. CDR3 sequence: CASSLRDNEKLFF. CDR3 DNA: TGTGCCAGCTCATTACGGGACAACGAAAAACTGTTTTTT.

The chain combines TRBV9 with TRBJ2-2; D gene ambiguous. CDR3 length: 14 amino acids. V was pared by 4 bases and J by 7 bases, with 14 bases between. Germline assignment: CDR1 SGDLS and CDR2 YYNGEE. CDR3 residues: CASSLSVEIGELFF. CDR3 bases: TGTGCCAGCAGCCTCTCCGTAGAGATCGGGGAGCTGTTTTTT.

The chain employs TRBV24-1 and TRBJ2-7, with 7 bases matching TRBD2. Germline trimming cut 3 bases from V and 7 bases from J; bases unmatched to any gene: 11. Germline V gives CDR1 KGHDR, CDR2 SFDVKD. The CDR3 is made up of 15 amino acids. CDR3 amino acids: CATSDTQGGAGEQYF. The DNA for the CDR3 is TGTGCCACCAGTGATACTCAGGGTGGAGCGGGGGAGCAGTACTTC.

The V call is TRBV24-1, the J call TRBJ2-5; 8 bases are a match to TRBD1. Trimming removed 4 bases from V and 3 bases from J; junction bases left unmatched: 6. The V gene's germline CDR1 is KGHDR and CDR2 SFDVKD. This CDR3 comprises 15 residues. The CDR3 sequence: CATSDRDRIKETQYF. CDR3 nucleotide sequence: TGTGCCACCAGTGACCGGGACAGGATTAAAGAGACCCAGTACTTC.

This chain connects TRBV4-3 to TRBJ2-1; TRBD2 aligns across 9 bases. The CDR3 is 14 amino acids. V was clipped by 3 bases and J by 8 bases; unmatched bases: 5. CDR1 is LGHNA, CDR2 YSLEER, per germline. The CDR3 DNA follows: TGCGCCAGCAGCCATTTAGCGGGAGTAGATGAGCAGTTCTTC. It translates to CASSHLAGVDEQFF.

The chain employs TRBV9 and TRBJ1-2; D may be TRBD1 (5 bases). Trimming shortened V by 4 bases and J by 6 bases, and 7 bases separated the two germline ends. The V gene's germline CDR1 is SGDLS and CDR2 YYNGEE. The CDR3 has 11 amino acids. CDR3 bases: TGTGCCAGCAGCCGGACAAATGGCTACACCTTC. It specifies CASSRTNGYTF.

The chain uses TRBV7-3 and TRBJ2-5; a possible D gene is TRBD2 (6 bases). The CDR3 is 16 amino acids. Trimming took 6 bases from V and 2 from J, leaving 19 bases between them. Germline loops: CDR1 SGHTA, CDR2 FQGTGA. CDR3 DNA sequence: TGTGCCAGCAGGTCTGGATCGGGACTCACACAAGAGACCCAGTACTTC. The encoded protein is CASRSGSGLTQETQYF.

The genes are TRBV13 and TRBJ2-1; D perhaps matches TRBD1 (5 bases). The CDR3 spans 15 residues. V gave up 5 bases and J gave up 2 bases, with 13 bases separating them. Germline V gene data show CDR1 as PRHDT and CDR2 as FYEKMQ (reference sequence). DNA of the CDR3: TGTGCCAGCAGCCCAACAGGACGAACCTACAATGAGCAGTTCTTC. The encoded protein is CASSPTGRTYNEQFF.

The CDR3 DNA sequence: TGTGCCTGGAGAAGGGGGTATAGCACAGATACGCAGTATTTT. Translation gives CAWRRGYSTDTQYF. The J gene is TRBJ2-3, the V gene TRBV30; weak D call: TRBD1 (6 bases). The germline V gene has CDR1 GTSNPN and CDR2 SVGIG (reference sequence). The CDR3 runs to 14 residues. Trimming took 3 bases from V and 0 from J, leaving 10 bases between them.

The rearrangement links TRBV5-1 to TRBJ2-1; 8 bases map to TRBD2. Germline values: CDR1 SGHRS, CDR2 YFSETQ. Unmatched junction bases numbered 11, after V lost 3 bases and J lost 6 bases. This CDR3 has 16 amino acids. DNA for the CDR3: TGCGCCAGCAGCTCCGGGGGGGCGGGAGGATTCAATGAGCAGTTCTTC. Residues: CASSSGGAGGFNEQFF.

The rearrangement joins TRBV7-3 to TRBJ2-1, with D possibly matching TRBD1 (8 bases). The CDR3 length is 15 residues. Germline V gene sequence: CDR1 SGHTA, CDR2 FQGTGA. The ends were cut back, 3 bases at V and 7 bases at J, with 16 bases in the middle. The CDR3 DNA is TGTGCCAGCAGCTTTTTTAACAGGGGGGGAAATGAGCAGTTCTTC. Translation gives CASSFFNRGGNEQFF. The full variable domain, in which reference TRBV7-3 and TRBJ2-1 provide the parts outside the CDR3, is GAGVSQTPSNKVTEKGKYVELRCDPISGHTALYWYRQSLGQGPEFLIYFQGTGAADDSGLPNDRFFAVRPEGSVSTLKIQRTERGDSAVYLCASSFFNRGGNEQFFGPGTRLTVL.

The J gene is TRBJ2-7, the V gene TRBV4-3; D gene uncertain. The V and J ends lost 1 base and 0 bases respectively, with 7 bases between them. Germline V gives CDR1 LGHNA, CDR2 YSLEER. The CDR3 is 14 residues long. In DNA, the CDR3 is TGCGCCAGCAGCCAAGGCCAGAACTCCTACGAGCAGTACTTC. Protein product: CASSQGQNSYEQYF.